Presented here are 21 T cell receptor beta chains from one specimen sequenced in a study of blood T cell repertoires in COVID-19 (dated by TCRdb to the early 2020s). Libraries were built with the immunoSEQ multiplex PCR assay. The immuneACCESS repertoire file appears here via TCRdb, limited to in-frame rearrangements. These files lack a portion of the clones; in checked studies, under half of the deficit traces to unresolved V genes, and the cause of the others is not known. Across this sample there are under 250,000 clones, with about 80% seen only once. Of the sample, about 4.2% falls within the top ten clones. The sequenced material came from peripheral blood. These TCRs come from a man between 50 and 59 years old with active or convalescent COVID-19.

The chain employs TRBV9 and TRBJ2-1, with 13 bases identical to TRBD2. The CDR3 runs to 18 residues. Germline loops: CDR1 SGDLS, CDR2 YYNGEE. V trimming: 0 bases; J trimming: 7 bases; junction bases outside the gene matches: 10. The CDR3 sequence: CASSVAGLAGPGGNEQFF. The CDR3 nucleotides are TGTGCCAGCAGCGTAGCGGGACTAGCGGGGCCAGGAGGAAATGAGCAGTTCTTC.

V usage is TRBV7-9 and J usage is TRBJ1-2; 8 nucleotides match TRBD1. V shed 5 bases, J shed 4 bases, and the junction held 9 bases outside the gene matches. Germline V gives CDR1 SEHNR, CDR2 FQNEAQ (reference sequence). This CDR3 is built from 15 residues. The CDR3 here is CASSPYRDRFYGYTF. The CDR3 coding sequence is TGTGCCAGCAGCCCTTACCGGGACAGGTTCTATGGCTACACCTTC.

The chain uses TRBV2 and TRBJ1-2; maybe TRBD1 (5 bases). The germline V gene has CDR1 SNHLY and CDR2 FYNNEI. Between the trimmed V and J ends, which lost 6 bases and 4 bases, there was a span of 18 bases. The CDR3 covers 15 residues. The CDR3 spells CASSPRTQTFYGYTF. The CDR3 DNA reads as TGTGCCAGCAGCCCTAGGACACAAACTTTCTATGGCTACACCTTC.

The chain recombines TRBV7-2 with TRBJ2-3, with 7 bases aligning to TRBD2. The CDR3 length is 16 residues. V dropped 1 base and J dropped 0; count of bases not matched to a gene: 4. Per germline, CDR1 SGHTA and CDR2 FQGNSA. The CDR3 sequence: CASSLGGLLSTDTQYF. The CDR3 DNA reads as TGTGCCAGCAGCTTAGGGGGACTACTAAGCACAGATACGCAGTATTTT.

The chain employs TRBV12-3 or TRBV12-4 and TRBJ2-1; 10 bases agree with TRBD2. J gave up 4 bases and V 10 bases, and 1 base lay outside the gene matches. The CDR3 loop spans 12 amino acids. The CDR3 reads CATAGGYNEQFF. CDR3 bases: TGTGCCACAGCGGGGGGGTACAATGAGCAGTTCTTC.

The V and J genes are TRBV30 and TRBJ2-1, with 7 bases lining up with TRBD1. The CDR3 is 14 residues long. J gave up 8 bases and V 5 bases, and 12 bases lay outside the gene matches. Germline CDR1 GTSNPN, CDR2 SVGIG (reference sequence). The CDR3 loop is CAWDRQGLRHEQFF. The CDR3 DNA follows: TGTGCCTGGGACCGACAGGGTTTGAGGCATGAGCAGTTCTTC.

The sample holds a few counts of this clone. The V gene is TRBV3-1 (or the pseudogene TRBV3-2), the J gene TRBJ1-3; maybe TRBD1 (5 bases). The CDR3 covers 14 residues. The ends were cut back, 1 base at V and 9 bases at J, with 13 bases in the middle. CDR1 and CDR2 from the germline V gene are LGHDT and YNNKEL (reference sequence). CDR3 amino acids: CASSQGVGQATIYF. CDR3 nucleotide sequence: TGTGCCAGCAGCCAAGGCGTGGGGCAGGCCACCATATATTTT.

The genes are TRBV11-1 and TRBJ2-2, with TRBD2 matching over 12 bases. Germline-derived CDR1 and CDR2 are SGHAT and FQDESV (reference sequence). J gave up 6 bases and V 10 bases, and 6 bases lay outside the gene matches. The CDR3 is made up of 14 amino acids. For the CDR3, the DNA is TGTGCCATCCCCCTAGCGGGGGGGGCCGGGGAGCTGTTTTTT. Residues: CAIPLAGGAGELFF.

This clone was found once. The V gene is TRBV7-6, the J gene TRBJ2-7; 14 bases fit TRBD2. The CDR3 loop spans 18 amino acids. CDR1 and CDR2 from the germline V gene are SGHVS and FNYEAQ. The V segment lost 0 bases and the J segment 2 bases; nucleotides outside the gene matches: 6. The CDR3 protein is CASSLALGLAGGPYEQYF. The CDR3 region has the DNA TGTGCCAGCAGCTTAGCCCTCGGACTAGCGGGGGGACCCTACGAGCAGTACTTC.

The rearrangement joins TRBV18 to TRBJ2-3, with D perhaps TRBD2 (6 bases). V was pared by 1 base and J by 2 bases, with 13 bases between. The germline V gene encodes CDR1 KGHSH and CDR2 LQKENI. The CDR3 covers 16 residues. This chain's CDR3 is CASSPRRGLDTDTQYF. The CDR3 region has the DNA TGTGCCAGCTCACCACGGAGGGGACTGGACACAGATACGCAGTATTTT.

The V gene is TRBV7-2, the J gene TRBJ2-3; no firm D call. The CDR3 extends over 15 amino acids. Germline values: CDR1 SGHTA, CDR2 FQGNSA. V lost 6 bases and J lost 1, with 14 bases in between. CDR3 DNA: TGTGCCAGCAGTCCTAATTTAGATCGCACAGATACGCAGTATTTT. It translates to CASSPNLDRTDTQYF.

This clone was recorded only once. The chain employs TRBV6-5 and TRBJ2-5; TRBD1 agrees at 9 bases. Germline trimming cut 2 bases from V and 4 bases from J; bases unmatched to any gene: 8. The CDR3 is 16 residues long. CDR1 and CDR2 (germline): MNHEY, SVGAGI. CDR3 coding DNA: TGTGCCAGCAGTTACGGGGGGACAGGGAAGGCAGAGACCCAGTACTTC. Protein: CASSYGGTGKAETQYF.

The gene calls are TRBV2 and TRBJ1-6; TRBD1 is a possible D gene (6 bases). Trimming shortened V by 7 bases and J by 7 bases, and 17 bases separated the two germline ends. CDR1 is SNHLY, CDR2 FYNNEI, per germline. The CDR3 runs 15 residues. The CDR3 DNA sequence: TGTGCCAGCACCGAAGGGGGGAGGGCGAATTCACCCCTCCACTTT. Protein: CASTEGGRANSPLHF.

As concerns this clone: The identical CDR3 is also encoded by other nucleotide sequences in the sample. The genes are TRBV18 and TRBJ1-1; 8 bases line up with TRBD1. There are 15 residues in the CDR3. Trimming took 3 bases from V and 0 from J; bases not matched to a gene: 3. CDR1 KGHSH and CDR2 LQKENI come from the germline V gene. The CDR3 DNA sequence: TGTGCCAGCTCACCGACAGGGGCTATGAACACTGAAGCTTTCTTT. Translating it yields CASSPTGAMNTEAFF.

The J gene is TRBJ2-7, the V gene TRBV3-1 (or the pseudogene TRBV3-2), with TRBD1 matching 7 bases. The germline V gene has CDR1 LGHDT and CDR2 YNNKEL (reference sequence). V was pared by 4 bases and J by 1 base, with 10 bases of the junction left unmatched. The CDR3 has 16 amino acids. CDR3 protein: CASSRLGQVESYEQYF. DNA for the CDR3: TGTGCCAGCAGCCGCCTAGGACAGGTAGAGTCCTACGAGCAGTACTTC.

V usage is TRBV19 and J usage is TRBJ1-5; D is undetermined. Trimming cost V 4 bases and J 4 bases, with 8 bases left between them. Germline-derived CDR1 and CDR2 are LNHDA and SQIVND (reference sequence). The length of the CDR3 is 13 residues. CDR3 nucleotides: TGTGCCAGTAGTAAATCAGTAAATCAGCCCCAGCATTTT. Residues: CASSKSVNQPQHF.

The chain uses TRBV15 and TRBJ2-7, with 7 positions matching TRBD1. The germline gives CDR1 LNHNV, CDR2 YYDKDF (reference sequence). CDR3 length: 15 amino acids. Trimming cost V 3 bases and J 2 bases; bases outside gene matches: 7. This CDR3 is CATSRNRQGTYEQYF. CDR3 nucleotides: TGTGCCACCAGCAGGAATCGACAGGGTACCTACGAGCAGTACTTC. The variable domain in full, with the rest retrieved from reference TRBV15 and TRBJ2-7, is DAMVIQNPRYQVTQFGKPVTLSCSQTLNHNVMYWYQQKSSQAPKLLFHYYDKDFNNEADTPDNFQSRRPNTSFCFLDIRSPGLGDTAMYLCATSRNRQGTYEQYFGPGTRLTVT.

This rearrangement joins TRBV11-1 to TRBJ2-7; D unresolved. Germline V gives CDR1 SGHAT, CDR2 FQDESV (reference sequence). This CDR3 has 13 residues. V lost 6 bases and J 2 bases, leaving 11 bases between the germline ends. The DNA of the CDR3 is TGTGCCAGCAGTTCCCCGGTTACCTACGAGCAGTACTTC. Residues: CASSSPVTYEQYF.

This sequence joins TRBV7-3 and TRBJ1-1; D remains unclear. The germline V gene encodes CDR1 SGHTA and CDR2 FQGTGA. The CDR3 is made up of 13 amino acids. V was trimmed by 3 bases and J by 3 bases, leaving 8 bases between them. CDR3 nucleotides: TGTGCCAGCAGCTTTAGTGAGTACACTGAAGCTTTCTTT. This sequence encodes CASSFSEYTEAFF. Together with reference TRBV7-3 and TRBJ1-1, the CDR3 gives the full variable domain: GAGVSQTPSNKVTEKGKYVELRCDPISGHTALYWYRQSLGQGPEFLIYFQGTGAADDSGLPNDRFFAVRPEGSVSTLKIQRTERGDSAVYLCASSFSEYTEAFFGQGTRLTVV.

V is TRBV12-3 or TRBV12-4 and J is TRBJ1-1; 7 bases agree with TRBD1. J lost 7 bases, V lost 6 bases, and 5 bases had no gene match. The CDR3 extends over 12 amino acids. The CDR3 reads CASSLGTDEAFF. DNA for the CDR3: TGTGCCAGCAGCCTAGGGACAGATGAAGCTTTCTTT.

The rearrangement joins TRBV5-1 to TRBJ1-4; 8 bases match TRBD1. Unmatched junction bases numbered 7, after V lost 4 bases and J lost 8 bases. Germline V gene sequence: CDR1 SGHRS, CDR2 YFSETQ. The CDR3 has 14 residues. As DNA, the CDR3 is TGCGCCAGCAGCCCGGGACAGGAAACCGAAAAACTGTTTTTT. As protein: CASSPGQETEKLFF.